The text below deals with one TCR beta chain. This specimen comes from a study of cytomegalovirus exposure and HLA in healthy donors. PCR employed 60 Vbeta and 13 Jbeta primers. Libraries were prepared by immunoSEQ multiplex PCR; TCRdb keeps only in-frame clonotypes and omits some of them. The sample lists around 100,000 clones, 70% to 80% occurring once. This clonotype was obtained from a woman aged 18-30 years in good health and CMV-seropositive. Source material: PBMCs.

CDR3 in DNA: TGTGCCACCAGCGGGGCGGGAGGGCCTTACGAGCAGTACTTC. It translates to CATSGAGGPYEQYF. The chain is built from TRBV15 and TRBJ2-7; 9 positions agree with TRBD2. The CDR3 is 14 amino acids. V dropped 5 bases and J dropped 4; count of bases not matched to a gene: 6. Germline assignment: CDR1 LNHNV and CDR2 YYDKDF (reference sequence).